A single sample gave rise to the 27 T cell receptor beta chains below, sequenced in a study of blood T cell repertoires in COVID-19. Libraries were prepared by immunoSEQ multiplex PCR; TCRdb keeps only in-frame clonotypes and omits some of them. The sample has around 310,000 clones; roughly 89% are singletons. The specimen sequenced was peripheral blood. These receptors originate from a woman aged 40 to 50 with COVID-19, enrolled during active disease.

J is TRBJ2-5 and V is TRBV7-2; 8 bases line up with TRBD1. Germline assignment: CDR1 SGHTA and CDR2 FQGNSA. Germline trimming cut 5 bases from V and 7 bases from J; bases unmatched to any gene: 9. The CDR3 totals 14 residues. The CDR3 is CASSHGQGSGTQYF. CDR3 DNA: TGTGCCAGCAGCCACGGACAGGGCTCAGGGACCCAGTACTTC.

The V call is TRBV7-2, the J call TRBJ1-2; D unclear. V lost 7 bases, J lost 6 bases, and 18 bases lay in between. The CDR3 has 14 amino acids. Germline V gene lookup returns CDR1 SGHTA and CDR2 FQGNSA. The CDR3 DNA reads TGTGCCAGCACCCTCGACGGGGTTCGGCATGGCTACACCTTC. Its translation is CASTLDGVRHGYTF.

This rearrangement joins TRBV10-3 to TRBJ2-7, with 13 bases fitting TRBD2. J lost 2 bases, V lost 0 bases, and 1 base had no gene match. The germline V gene has CDR1 ENHRY and CDR2 SYGVKD. The length of the CDR3 is 16 residues. CDR3 bases: TGTGCCATCAGTGAGTCGGGGACTAGCGGGGCCTACGAGCAGTACTTC. It translates to CAISESGTSGAYEQYF.

A few counts support this clone. The chain couples TRBV7-8 to TRBJ1-5, with D perhaps TRBD1 (5 bases). V lost 5 bases, J lost 7 bases, and 18 bases lay in between. Germline CDR1 is SGHVS and CDR2 is FQNEAQ. The length of the CDR3 is 15 residues. The CDR3, as DNA: TGTGCCAGCAGCGAGATGGGGGGGAAAACCCAGCCCCAGCATTTT. Translation: CASSEMGGKTQPQHF.

The chain uses TRBV6-1 and TRBJ1-1, with TRBD1 identical over 9 bases. Germline CDR1 is MNHNS and CDR2 is SASEGT. The V and J ends lost 5 bases and 4 bases, in that order; junction bases with no gene match: 5. This CDR3 is built from 14 residues. The CDR3 region is CASSTVTGGTEAFF. The CDR3 DNA reads TGTGCCAGCAGTACGGTGACAGGGGGCACTGAAGCTTTCTTT.

This chain connects TRBV2 to TRBJ2-1, with D maybe TRBD2 (5 bases). The CDR3 covers 14 residues. Germline V CDR1 and CDR2: SNHLY, FYNNEI. The V end was cut by 8 bases, the J end by 3 bases, with 14 bases between. This chain's CDR3 is CASHKRLVYNEQFF. CDR3 coding DNA: TGTGCCAGCCACAAGCGGCTAGTCTACAATGAGCAGTTCTTC.

The chain couples TRBV30 to TRBJ1-2; no reliable D call. The germline CDR1 and CDR2 sequences are GTSNPN and SVGIG (reference sequence). The V end was cut by 3 bases, the J end by 7 bases, with 12 bases between. The CDR3 length is 12 residues. The CDR3 DNA sequence: TGTGCCTGGAGCTCGGGTTGGCGTGGCTACACCTTC. Its translation: CAWSSGWRGYTF.

The chain combines TRBV7-2 with TRBJ1-2; D uncertain. The CDR3 loop spans 14 amino acids. Deletions cut 4 bases from V and 8 bases from J, with 17 bases between. CDR1 and CDR2 from the germline V gene are SGHTA and FQGNSA. The CDR3, as DNA: TGTGCCAGCAGCTCGATGCAGCTTCCGGGGGGCTACACCTTC. Encoded protein: CASSSMQLPGGYTF.

The chain combines TRBV19 with TRBJ1-2; 7 bases agree with TRBD1. After removal of 2 bases from V and 4 bases from J, the junction contained 4 bases not matched to a gene. Germline CDR1 is LNHDA and CDR2 is SQIVND (reference sequence). The CDR3 consists of 14 residues. CDR3 region: CASSIRDRGYGYTF. In nucleotides, the CDR3 is TGTGCCAGTAGTATACGGGACAGAGGCTATGGCTACACCTTC.

This chain connects TRBV28 to TRBJ1-2, with 8 positions matching TRBD1. Losses at the gene ends were 4 bases for V and 4 bases for J; bases not matched to a gene: 5. The germline CDR1 and CDR2 sequences are MDHEN and SYDVKM. The CDR3 length is 14 residues. The CDR3 bases are TGTGCCAGCAGTTCGGACAGGGCTGGCTATGGCTACACCTTC. Translating gives CASSSDRAGYGYTF.

J is TRBJ2-7 and V is TRBV20-1, with a possible D match to TRBD1 (5 bases). CDR3 length: 11 amino acids. V lost 0 bases and J 5 bases, leaving 5 bases between the germline ends. The germline V gene encodes CDR1 DFQATT and CDR2 SNEGSKA (reference sequence). The DNA for the CDR3 is TGCAGTGCTAGAGACAGGGACGAGCAGTACTTC. Encoded protein: CSARDRDEQYF.

The rearrangement uses TRBV16 and TRBJ1-6, with 12 bases lining up with TRBD1. The trim removed 1 base at V and 10 bases at J, leaving 11 bases unmatched. CDR1 and CDR2 (germline): KGHSY, FQNENV. The CDR3 covers 18 residues. The DNA for the CDR3 is TGTGCCAGCAGCCAATATCAATTGGGGACAGGGGGCAACTCACCCCTCCACTTT. This gives the protein CASSQYQLGTGGNSPLHF.

The rearrangement joins TRBV9 to TRBJ1-2; D is perhaps TRBD1 (6 bases). Germline V lookup: CDR1 SGDLS, CDR2 YYNGEE. CDR3 length: 17 amino acids. Trimming pared 1 base from V and 4 bases from J, leaving 20 bases between. In DNA, the CDR3 is TGTGCCAGCAGCGTAACTCCAGACGGGAGGGGGACCTATGGCTACACCTTC. It specifies CASSVTPDGRGTYGYTF.

The chain combines TRBV9 with TRBJ2-5, with 8 bases lining up with TRBD1. Germline loops: CDR1 SGDLS, CDR2 YYNGEE. This CDR3 is 15 amino acids long. Trimming removed 0 bases from V and 2 bases from J; junction bases left unmatched: 3. Here the CDR3 reads CASSVEGQVQETQYF. CDR3 coding DNA: TGTGCCAGCAGCGTAGAGGGACAGGTACAAGAGACCCAGTACTTC.

This rearrangement joins TRBV11-2 to TRBJ2-1, with 7 bases lining up with TRBD2. The CDR3 contains 16 residues. Trimming took 2 bases from V and 7 from J; bases not matched to a gene: 11. Germline assignment: CDR1 SGHAT and CDR2 FQNNGV. As DNA, the CDR3 is TGTGCCAGCAGCTTAAAAGGCGGGAGTTGGAGTAATGAGCAGTTCTTC. Residues: CASSLKGGSWSNEQFF.

This clone was observed a handful of times. Here the CDR3 reads CASSDGSGSTDTQYF. CDR3 nucleotide sequence: TGTGCCAGCAGTGATGGTAGCGGGAGCACAGATACGCAGTATTTT. This chain joins TRBV6-1 and TRBJ2-3, with 7 bases fitting TRBD2. The germline V gene encodes CDR1 MNHNS and CDR2 SASEGT. V lost 3 bases to trimming and J lost 0 bases; unmatched junction nucleotides: 3. There are 15 residues in the CDR3.

The rearrangement joins TRBV14 to TRBJ2-1; D is uncertain. The germline V and J ends were trimmed by 0 bases and 6 bases, with 6 bases remaining between them. Germline loops: CDR1 SGHDN, CDR2 FVKESK. CDR3 length: 13 residues. CDR3 DNA: TGTGCCAGCAGCCAAGATACCGGCAATGAGCAGTTCTTC. It encodes CASSQDTGNEQFF.

In this sample, this clone turned up once. This sequence joins TRBV29-1 and TRBJ2-1; TRBD2 matches at 7 bases. The length of the CDR3 is 12 residues. The germline V gene has CDR1 SQVTM and CDR2 ANQGSEA. V shed 4 bases, J shed 9 bases, and the junction held 6 bases outside the gene matches. CDR3 loop: CSVVAGVVEQFF. The CDR3 DNA follows: TGCAGCGTTGTTGCGGGGGTGGTTGAGCAGTTCTTC.

The chain recombines TRBV19 with TRBJ2-1, with TRBD2 identical over 8 bases. Germline CDR1 reads LNHDA; CDR2 reads SQIVND (reference sequence). CDR3 length: 14 residues. V was pared by 4 bases and J by 5 bases, with 4 bases of the junction left unmatched. The DNA of the CDR3 is TGTGCCAGTAGTACCAGCGGGGGCCACAATGAGCAGTTCTTC. This encodes CASSTSGGHNEQFF.

The chain joins TRBV6-2 or TRBV6-3 to TRBJ2-5, with TRBD1 matching over 7 bases. V was clipped by 6 bases and J by 2 bases; unmatched bases: 6. Per germline, CDR1 MNHEY and CDR2 SVGEGT. This CDR3 has 14 amino acids. The CDR3 DNA follows: TGTGCCAGCAGCCTTGGGACAGAACAAGAGACCCAGTACTTC. This encodes CASSLGTEQETQYF.

This clone was seen just once. The V and J genes are TRBV28 and TRBJ2-1; 11 bases match TRBD2. The V segment lost 5 bases and the J segment 4 bases; nucleotides outside the gene matches: 7. The CDR3 is 16 amino acids. The germline V gene has CDR1 MDHEN and CDR2 SYDVKM. The CDR3 loop reads CASSPPGLAVYNEQFF. CDR3 bases: TGTGCCAGCAGTCCCCCGGGACTAGCGGTTTACAATGAGCAGTTCTTC.

J is TRBJ2-3 and V is TRBV27; the match to TRBD1 covers 7 bases. Germline CDR1 reads MNHEY; CDR2 reads SMNVEV (reference sequence). The J segment lost 2 bases and the V segment lost 6 bases, leaving 2 bases of the junction unmatched. The CDR3 has 13 amino acids. Here the CDR3 reads CASRGTATDTQYF. The CDR3 DNA is TGTGCCAGCAGGGGGACAGCCACAGATACGCAGTATTTT.

The chain combines TRBV29-1 with TRBJ2-1; tentative D call: TRBD2 (5 bases). The ends were cut back, 0 bases at V and 3 bases at J, with 9 bases in the middle. This CDR3 spans 14 amino acids. Germline V gene sequence: CDR1 SQVTM, CDR2 ANQGSEA. CDR3 nucleotide sequence: TGCAGCGTTGAAGAGAGGGCGATCTACAATGAGCAGTTCTTC. It specifies CSVEERAIYNEQFF.

The chain joins TRBV28 to TRBJ2-7, with 9 bases fitting TRBD1. The germline V gene encodes CDR1 MDHEN and CDR2 SYDVKM. Losses at the gene ends were 4 bases for V and 5 bases for J; bases not matched to a gene: 12. This CDR3 has 16 amino acids. The DNA for the CDR3 is TGTGCCAGCAGTTCCTACAGGGGGCTAACATACGACGAGCAGTACTTC. Protein: CASSSYRGLTYDEQYF.

The chain is built from TRBV4-1 and TRBJ1-5, with 7 nucleotides matching TRBD1. The length of the CDR3 is 15 residues. After removal of 5 bases from V and 1 base from J, the junction contained 5 bases not matched to a gene. The germline CDR1 and CDR2 sequences are MGHRA and YSYEKL. CDR3 coding DNA: TGCGCCAGCAGCGTTAAACAGGGGAGCAATCAGCCCCAGCATTTT. It translates to CASSVKQGSNQPQHF.

The chain joins TRBV12-3 or TRBV12-4 to TRBJ2-6; D not certain. The V and J ends lost 6 bases and 4 bases respectively, with 7 bases between them. The CDR3 is made up of 13 amino acids. The CDR3 DNA is TGTGCCAGCAGCGGAGAAGGGGCCAACGTCCTGACTTTC. It is translated as CASSGEGANVLTF.

The gene calls are TRBV24-1 and TRBJ2-5; 7 bases line up with TRBD1. The V gene end was trimmed by 4 bases and the J gene end by 7 bases; junction bases not matched to a gene: 8. Germline-derived CDR1 and CDR2 are KGHDR and SFDVKD. CDR3 length: 14 residues. The CDR3, as DNA: TGTGCCACCAGTGAGGCCGGGACAGAAAGGACCCAGTACTTC. It encodes CATSEAGTERTQYF.